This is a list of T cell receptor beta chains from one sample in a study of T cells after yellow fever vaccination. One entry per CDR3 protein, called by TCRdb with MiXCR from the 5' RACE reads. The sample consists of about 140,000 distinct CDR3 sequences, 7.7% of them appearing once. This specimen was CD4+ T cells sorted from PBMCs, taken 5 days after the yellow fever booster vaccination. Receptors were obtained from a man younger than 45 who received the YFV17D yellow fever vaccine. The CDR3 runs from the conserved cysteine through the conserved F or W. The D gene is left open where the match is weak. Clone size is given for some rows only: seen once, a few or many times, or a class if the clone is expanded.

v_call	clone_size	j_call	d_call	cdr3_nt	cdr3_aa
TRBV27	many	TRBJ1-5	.	TGTGCCAGCAGTTTATTCAGTATCCCCCATTCGACCCAGCATTTT	CASSLFSIPHSTQHF
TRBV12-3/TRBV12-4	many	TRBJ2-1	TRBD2	TGTGCCAGCAGCCTTAGCGGGAGGGGGTGGGATGAGCAGTTCTTC	CASSLSGRGWDEQFF
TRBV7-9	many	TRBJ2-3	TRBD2	TGTGCCAGCAGCTTCGGGACTAACTCAGATACGCAGTATTTT	CASSFGTNSDTQYF
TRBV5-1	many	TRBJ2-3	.	TGCGCCAGCAGCTTGGAGCCAGGGGCGACAGATACGCAGTATTTT	CASSLEPGATDTQYF
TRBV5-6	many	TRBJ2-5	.	TGTGCCAGCAGCTTTCTAGCGCAAGGGGGAGAGACCCAGTACTTC	CASSFLAQGGETQYF
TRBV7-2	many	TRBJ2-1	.	TGTGCCAGCAGCTTTCGGGACTCAAATAATGAGCAGTTCTTC	CASSFRDSNNEQFF
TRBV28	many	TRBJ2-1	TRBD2	TGTGCCAGCAGTTTGGTGAGCGGGGCCTACAATGAGCAGTTCTTC	CASSLVSGAYNEQFF
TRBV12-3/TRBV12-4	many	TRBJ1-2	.	TGTGCCAGCAGTTTGGGGTCGGTCGTTAACTATGGCTACACCTTC	CASSLGSVVNYGYTF
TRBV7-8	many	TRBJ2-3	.	TGTGCCAGCAGCCCCCAGAATACAGATACGCAGTATTTT	CASSPQNTDTQYF
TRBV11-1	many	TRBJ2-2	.	TGTGCCAGCAGCTTCTTGCTTGGGCCCGTCGCGAACACCGGGGAGCTGTTTTTT	CASSFLLGPVANTGELFF
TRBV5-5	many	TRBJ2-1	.	TGTGCCAGCAGCTTTGGACCTCTCAATGAGCAGTTCTTC	CASSFGPLNEQFF
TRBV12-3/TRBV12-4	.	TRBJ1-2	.	TGTGCCAGCGCAAGGTCCCCAGGGAGCTACACCTTC	CASARSPGSYTF
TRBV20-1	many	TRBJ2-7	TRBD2	TGCAGTGCTAAGGGTCCGCTAGCGGGTAACTACGAGCAGTACTTC	CSAKGPLAGNYEQYF
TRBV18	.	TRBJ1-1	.	TGTGCCAGCTCCCCCAAAACGGAAGGGGACACTGAAGCTTTCTTT	CASSPKTEGDTEAFF
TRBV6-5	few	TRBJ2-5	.	TGTGCCAGCAGTTACTCGATTCAGTTGGGGGGTGAGACCCAGTACTTC	CASSYSIQLGGETQYF
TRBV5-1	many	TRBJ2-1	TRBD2	TGCGCCAGCAGCGCCGACGCCGGGACTACGAAATTC	CASSADAGTTKF
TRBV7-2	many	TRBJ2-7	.	TGTGCCAGCAGCTTACCGACCTACGAGCAGTACTTC	CASSLPTYEQYF
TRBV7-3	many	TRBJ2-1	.	TGTGCCAGCAGCTTAACGTTTGGCCGTACTAATGAGCAGTTCTTC	CASSLTFGRTNEQFF
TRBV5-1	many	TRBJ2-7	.	TGCGCCAGCAGCCTGGGGGACGGGACGTCCTACGAGCAGTACTTC	CASSLGDGTSYEQYF
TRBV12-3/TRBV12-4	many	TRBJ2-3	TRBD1	TGTGCCAGCAGACCCGGGACAGGGGGCGCGACGCAGTATTTT	CASRPGTGGATQYF
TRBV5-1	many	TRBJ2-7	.	TGCGCCAGCAGCTTGGCCGATCGAGGGCGAAGCTCCTACGAGCAGTACTTC	CASSLADRGRSSYEQYF
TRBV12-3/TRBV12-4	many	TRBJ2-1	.	TGTGCCAGCAAAGTTGCCAATGAGCAGTTCTTC	CASKVANEQFF
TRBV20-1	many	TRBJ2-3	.	TGCAGTGCTTTCGGACTCCCGCGGACAGATACGCAGTATTTT	CSAFGLPRTDTQYF
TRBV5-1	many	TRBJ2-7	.	TGCGCCAGCAGCTTGGACCCGTTGGGGGAGCAGTACTTC	CASSLDPLGEQYF
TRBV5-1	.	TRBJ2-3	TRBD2	TGCGCCAGCATCAGCGGGGGGGCCGGCACAGATACGCAGTATTTT	CASISGGAGTDTQYF
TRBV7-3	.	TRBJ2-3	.	TGTGCCAGCAGCTTTGGTCACGGCACAGATACGCAGTATTTT	CASSFGHGTDTQYF
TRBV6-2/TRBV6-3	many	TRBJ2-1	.	TGTGCCAGCCTGAGCGGCGAGTACAATGAGCAGTTCTTC	CASLSGEYNEQFF
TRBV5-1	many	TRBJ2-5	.	TGCGCCAGCAGCTTCAGGGCCCGGGAGACCCAGTACTTC	CASSFRARETQYF
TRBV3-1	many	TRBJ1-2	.	TGTGCCAGCAGCCACTCGAGGCTCTCGGGTTATGGCTACACCTTC	CASSHSRLSGYGYTF
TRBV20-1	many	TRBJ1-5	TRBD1	TGCAGTGCTAGCAGGGGGAACCAGCCCCAGCATTTT	CSASRGNQPQHF
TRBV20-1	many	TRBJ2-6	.	TGCAGTGCTAGAGACCCCGTCGGGGCTGGGGCCAACGTCCTGACTTTC	CSARDPVGAGANVLTF
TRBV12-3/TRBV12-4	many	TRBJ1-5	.	TGTGCCAGCAGTTTAAGCGGGCGGGATCAGCCCCAGCATTTT	CASSLSGRDQPQHF
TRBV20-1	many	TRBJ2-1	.	TGCAGTATGGACAACCCCAATGAGCAGTTCTTC	CSMDNPNEQFF
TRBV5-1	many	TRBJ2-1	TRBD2	TGCGCCAGCAGCTTGGGGACTAGCGGGAGAAATGAGCAGTTCTTC	CASSLGTSGRNEQFF
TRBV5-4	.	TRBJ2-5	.	TGTGCCAGCAGCTTGTTCGGCCGAGAGACCCAGTACTTC	CASSLFGRETQYF
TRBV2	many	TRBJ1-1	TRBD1	TGTGCCAGGCTGGACAGGGATGACACTGAAGCTTTCTTT	CARLDRDDTEAFF
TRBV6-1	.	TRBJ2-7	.	TGTGCCAGCAGTCCTAGTCTGTCCTACGAGCAGTACTTC	CASSPSLSYEQYF
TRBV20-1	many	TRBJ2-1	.	TGCAGTGTTTCGGACGACTCCTACAATGAGCAGTTCTTC	CSVSDDSYNEQFF
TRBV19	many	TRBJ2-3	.	TGTGCCAGTAGTCATCTGAACACAGATACGCAGTATTTT	CASSHLNTDTQYF
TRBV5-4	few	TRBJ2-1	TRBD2	TGTGCCAGCAGCTTGGGTGGCAGCGGGAGGTGGGGTGAGCAGTTCTTC	CASSLGGSGRWGEQFF
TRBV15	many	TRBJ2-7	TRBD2	TGTGCCACCAGCAGAGGAGGGTCTAGCGGGACCCTCTACGAGCAGTACTTC	CATSRGGSSGTLYEQYF
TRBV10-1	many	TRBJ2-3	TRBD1	TGCGCCAGCAGTGGTTACAGGGGAGGCACAGATACGCAGTATTTT	CASSGYRGGTDTQYF
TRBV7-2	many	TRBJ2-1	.	TGTGCCAGCAGCCTCAATTGGCAGGGTTCCTACAATGAGCAGTTCTTC	CASSLNWQGSYNEQFF
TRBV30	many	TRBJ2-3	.	TGTGCCTGGATGCGGGGCCGGGACGGGTTGAGCACAGATACGCAGTATTTT	CAWMRGRDGLSTDTQYF
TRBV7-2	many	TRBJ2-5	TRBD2	TGTGCCAGCAGCCGCACTGGGACTAGCGGAGGGGGAGAGACCCAGTACTTC	CASSRTGTSGGGETQYF
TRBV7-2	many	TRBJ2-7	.	TGTGCCAGCAGCTTGGGGTTCCCCTACGAGCAGTACTTC	CASSLGFPYEQYF